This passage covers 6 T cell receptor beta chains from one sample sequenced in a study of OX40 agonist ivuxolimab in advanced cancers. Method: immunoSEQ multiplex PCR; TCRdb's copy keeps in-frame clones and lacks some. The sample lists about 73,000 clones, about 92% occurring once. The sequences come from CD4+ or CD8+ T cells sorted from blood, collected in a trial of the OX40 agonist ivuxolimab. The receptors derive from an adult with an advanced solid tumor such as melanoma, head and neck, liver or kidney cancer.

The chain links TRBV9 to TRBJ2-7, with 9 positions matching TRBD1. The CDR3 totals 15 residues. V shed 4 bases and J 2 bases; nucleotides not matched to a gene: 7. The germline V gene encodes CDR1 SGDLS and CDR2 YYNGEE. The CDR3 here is CASSSWGQGTYEQYF. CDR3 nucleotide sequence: TGTGCCAGCAGCTCCTGGGGACAGGGTACCTACGAGCAGTACTTC.

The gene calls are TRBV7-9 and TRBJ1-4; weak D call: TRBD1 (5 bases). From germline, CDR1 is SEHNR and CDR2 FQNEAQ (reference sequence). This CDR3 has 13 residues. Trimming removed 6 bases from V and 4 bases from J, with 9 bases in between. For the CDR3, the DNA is TGTGCCAGCAGGGGAGGGGATAATGAAAAACTGTTTTTT. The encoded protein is CASRGGDNEKLFF.

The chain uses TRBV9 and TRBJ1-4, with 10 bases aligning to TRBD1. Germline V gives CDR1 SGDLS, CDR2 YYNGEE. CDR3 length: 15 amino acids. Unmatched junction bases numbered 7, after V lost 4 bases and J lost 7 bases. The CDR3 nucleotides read TGTGCCAGCAGCTTAACCGGGACAGGGGTTGAAAAACTGTTTTTT. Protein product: CASSLTGTGVEKLFF.

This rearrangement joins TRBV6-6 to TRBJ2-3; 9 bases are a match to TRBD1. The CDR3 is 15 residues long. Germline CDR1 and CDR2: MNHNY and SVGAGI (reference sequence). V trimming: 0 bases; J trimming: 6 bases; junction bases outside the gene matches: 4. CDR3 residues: CASSYSRTGVDTQYF. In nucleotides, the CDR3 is TGTGCCAGCAGTTACTCCCGGACAGGGGTTGATACGCAGTATTTT.

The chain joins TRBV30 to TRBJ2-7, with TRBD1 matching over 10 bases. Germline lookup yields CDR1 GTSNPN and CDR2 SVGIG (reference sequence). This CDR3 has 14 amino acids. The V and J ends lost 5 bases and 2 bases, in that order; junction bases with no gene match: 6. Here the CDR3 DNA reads TGTGCCTGGGCGTCCGGGACAGGGGCCTACGAGCAGTACTTC. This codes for CAWASGTGAYEQYF.

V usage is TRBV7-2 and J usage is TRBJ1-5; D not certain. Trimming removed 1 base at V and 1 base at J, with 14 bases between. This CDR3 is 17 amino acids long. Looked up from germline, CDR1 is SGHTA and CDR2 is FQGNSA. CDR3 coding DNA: TGTGCCAGCAGCTTAGTCGCAATCACCGGAAGCAATCAGCCCCAGCATTTT. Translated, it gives CASSLVAITGSNQPQHF.